This entry lists 26 T cell receptor beta chains sequenced from one sample in a study of T cells in Graves' hyperthyroidism and ophthalmopathy. Amplification of TCR beta CDR3 regions was performed using RNA transcripts as template. The TCR CDR3 first-round RT-PCR relied on the HTBI primer set. One entry per CDR3 protein, called by TCRdb with MiXCR from the multiplex PCR reads. Of roughly 570,000 distinct CDR3 sequences in the sample, just over 45% were seen once. The specimen sequenced was peripheral blood or thyroid tissue (not recorded which). These receptor sequences come from a woman between 18 and 29 years old with Graves' hyperthyroidism.

This clonotype was detected ten times or more. The chain joins TRBV14 to TRBJ2-3, with D perhaps TRBD1 (5 bases). Deletions cut 2 bases from V and 4 bases from J, with 10 bases between. The CDR3 has 14 amino acids. Germline CDR1 reads SGHDN; CDR2 reads FVKESK. Written as DNA, the CDR3 is TGTGCCAGCAGCCAATTCCAAGGGGCAGATACGCAGTATTTT. Residues: CASSQFQGADTQYF.

To note about this clonotype: One junction end disagrees with the germline gene, perhaps due to a read error. This chain connects TRBV4-3 to TRBJ2-2; D might be TRBD2 (5 bases). The CDR3 loop spans 16 amino acids. The V gene's germline CDR1 is LGHNA and CDR2 YSLEER. CDR3 loop: CAGSQDPVGGTGELFF. The DNA of the CDR3 is TGCGCCGGCAGCCAAGATCCCGTAGGAGGCACCGGGGAGCTGTTTTTT.

The chain links TRBV20-1 to TRBJ1-6; weak D call: TRBD1 (5 bases). V lost 5 bases to trimming and J lost 7 bases, with 12 bases between them. The length of the CDR3 is 13 residues. The germline CDR1 and CDR2 sequences are DFQATT and SNEGSKA (reference sequence). The CDR3 here is CSAYTGTNSPLHF. The CDR3 coding sequence is TGCAGTGCTTACACCGGGACCAATTCACCCCTCCACTTT.

This rearrangement joins TRBV7-6 to TRBJ2-7; 8 positions match TRBD1. The CDR3 totals 11 residues. The germline CDR1 and CDR2 sequences are SGHVS and FNYEAQ. DNA of the CDR3: TGTGCTACGGACAGGGAAGAGGAGCAGTACTTC. Amino acids: CATDREEEQYF.

This clonotype has at least ten counts. V is TRBV20-1 and J is TRBJ1-1; D gene uncertain. CDR3 length: 13 residues. Per germline, CDR1 DFQATT and CDR2 SNEGSKA (reference sequence). The ends were cut back, 6 bases at V and 1 base at J, with 12 bases in the middle. The CDR3 protein is CSATRVPNTEAFF. For the CDR3, the DNA is TGCAGTGCAACAAGGGTTCCGAACACTGAAGCTTTCTTT.

The J gene is TRBJ2-6, the V gene TRBV2; TRBD1 or TRBD2 may be the D gene (5 bases each). Trimming took 7 bases from V and 5 from J, leaving 9 bases between them. This CDR3 is 13 amino acids long. The germline V gene has CDR1 SNHLY and CDR2 FYNNEI. The CDR3 DNA reads TGTGCCAGCATGGGGGACCGGGCCAACGTCCTGACTTTC. Its protein product is CASMGDRANVLTF.

This clonotype was seen repeatedly, ten times or more. The chain combines TRBV4-2 with TRBJ1-6; no firm D call. CDR1 and CDR2 from the germline V gene are LGHNA and YNFKEQ. The CDR3 consists of 14 residues. V was trimmed by 1 base and J by 10 bases, leaving 11 bases between them. The CDR3 nucleotides read TGTGCCAGCAGCCAAGCAAACCTGGACTCACCCCTCCACTTT. Translated: CASSQANLDSPLHF.

In its sample, this clonotype was seen many times. The chain employs TRBV15 and TRBJ2-2; the D gene is possibly TRBD1 (7 bases). Germline V lookup: CDR1 LNHNV, CDR2 YYDKDF (reference sequence). Trimming took 3 bases from V and 7 from J, leaving 15 bases between them. This CDR3 region has 15 residues. CDR3 nucleotides: TGTGCCACCAGCAGGGAGACAGGGCGGGGCGGGGAGCTGTTTTTT. Its translation: CATSRETGRGGELFF.

With respect to this clonotype: A much larger clone sits a single nucleotide away, making a read error possible. This sequence joins TRBV24-1 and TRBJ2-7, with 11 bases aligning to TRBD2. The CDR3 loop spans 17 amino acids. Losses at the gene ends were 4 bases for V and 7 bases for J; bases not matched to a gene: 14. CDR1 and CDR2 from the germline V gene are KGHDR and SFDVKD. This CDR3 reads CATSDASGRSSYNEQYF. The DNA of the CDR3 is TGTGCCACCAGTGACGCTAGCGGGAGGAGCTCCTACAATGAGCAGTACTTC.

This chain links TRBV10-3 with TRBJ1-2, with TRBD1 as a possible D gene (5 bases). Deletions cut 0 bases from V and 5 bases from J, with 10 bases between. Looked up from germline, CDR1 is ENHRY and CDR2 is SYGVKD. The CDR3 has 14 residues. CDR3 in amino acids: CAISESGDGYGYTF. The CDR3 DNA sequence: TGTGCCATCAGTGAGTCAGGGGACGGTTATGGCTACACCTTC.

The CDR3 region has the DNA TGTGCCAGCAGTCGGATTACAGGGTCTAATGGCTACACCTTC. It translates to CASSRITGSNGYTF. The rearrangement joins TRBV7-9 to TRBJ1-2; a possible D gene is TRBD1 (6 bases). CDR3 length: 14 amino acids. Germline CDR1 reads SEHNR; CDR2 reads FQNEAQ (reference sequence). Deletions cut 6 bases from V and 6 bases from J, with 17 bases between. Drawing the rest from reference TRBV7-9 and TRBJ1-2, the complete variable domain is DTGVSQNPRHKITKRGQNVTFRCDPISEHNRLYWYRQTLGQGPEFLTYFQNEAQLEKSRLLSDRFSAERPKGSFSTLEIQRTEQGDSAMYLCASSRITGSNGYTFGSGTRLTVV.

This clonotype was detected many times. This sequence joins TRBV7-2 and TRBJ2-7; either TRBD1 or TRBD2 may fit D (5 bases each). V was clipped by 4 bases and J by 6 bases, with 13 bases between them. The CDR3 runs to 13 residues. Germline-derived CDR1 and CDR2 are SGHTA and FQGNSA. In nucleotides, the CDR3 is TGTGCCAGCAGCTCCGGGGCCCAAGGCGAGCAGTACTTC. Protein product: CASSSGAQGEQYF.

V usage is TRBV10-3 and J usage is TRBJ1-3; D remains unclear. This CDR3 is built from 16 residues. Deletions cut 6 bases from V and 7 bases from J, with 22 bases between. Germline-derived CDR1 and CDR2 are ENHRY and SYGVKD. The CDR3, as DNA: TGTGCCATCAGGAGGTCCCCCACAACCCTTGGGAACACCATATATTTT. This codes for CAIRRSPTTLGNTIYF.

The chain employs TRBV7-6 and TRBJ2-3; D is unresolved. Deletions cut 1 base from V and 2 bases from J, with 7 bases between. This CDR3 contains 14 residues. CDR1 is SGHVS and CDR2 is FNYEAQ in the germline V gene. The CDR3 nucleotides read TGTGCCAGCAGCTTAGTTGGATACACAGATACGCAGTATTTT. This codes for CASSLVGYTDTQYF.

About this clonotype: A clone one base away is much larger, so this may be a read error. Here the CDR3 reads CASGDRQTNTGELVF. The CDR3 DNA follows: TGTGCCTCCGGGGACAGGCAAACGAACACCGGGGAGCTGGTTTTT. The chain joins TRBV10-3 to TRBJ2-2; 8 bases agree with TRBD1. The germline V gene encodes CDR1 ENHRY and CDR2 SYGVKD. The CDR3 runs to 15 residues.

This clonotype appeared once. The chain employs TRBV2 and TRBJ1-4; TRBD1 might be the D (6 bases). This CDR3 contains 14 residues. CDR1 is SNHLY and CDR2 is FYNNEI in the germline V gene. Trimming removed 9 bases at V and 6 bases at J, with 17 bases between. CDR3 sequence (DNA): TGTGCCAGTGATCAGGGGATCGGCTATGAAAAACTGTTTTTT. Protein product: CASDQGIGYEKLFF. Combining the CDR3 with reference TRBV2 and TRBJ1-4 gives the whole variable domain EPEVTQTPSHQVTQMGQEVILRCVPISNHLYFYWYRQILGQKVEFLVSFYNNEISEKSEIFDDQFSVERPDGSNFTLKIRSTKLEDSAMYFCASDQGIGYEKLFFGSGTQLSVL.

This clonotype was seen many times. This sequence joins TRBV20-1 and TRBJ2-5; TRBD2 is a possible D gene (5 bases). This CDR3 has 14 residues. In germline, CDR1 is DFQATT, CDR2 SNEGSKA (reference sequence). V was clipped by 3 bases and J by 5 bases, with 16 bases between them. This chain's CDR3 is CSASYINRGETQYF. The CDR3 coding sequence is TGCAGTGCTAGTTACATAAACCGCGGGGAGACCCAGTACTTC.

This clonotype has a count of ten or more. The genes are TRBV7-2 and TRBJ2-7, with D maybe TRBD2 (6 bases). This CDR3 has 15 residues. CDR1 is SGHTA, CDR2 FQGNSA, per germline. Trimming shortened V by 5 bases and J by 1 base, and 15 bases separated the two germline ends. This CDR3 reads CASSPISGGSYEQYF. The CDR3 DNA is TGTGCCAGCAGCCCCATATCTGGAGGGTCCTACGAGCAGTACTTC.

J is TRBJ2-7 and V is TRBV7-7, with D unclear. The DNA end lines up better with TRBJ2-1; the J call may be wrong. CDR1 and CDR2 (germline): SSHAT, FNYEAQ (reference sequence). CDR3 size: 13 residues. The CDR3 protein is CASSFGMLTEQFF. CDR3 nucleotides: TGTGCCAGCAGCTTCGGTATGCTCACTGAGCAGTTCTTC.

To note about this clonotype: A much larger clonotype is one base distant, so this may be a read error. V is TRBV5-1 and J is TRBJ1-2; no firm D call. This CDR3 comprises 15 residues. The germline gives CDR1 SGHRS, CDR2 YFSETQ. CDR3 protein: CVSSLEARRSYGYTF. As DNA, the CDR3 is TGCGTCAGCAGCTTGGAGGCTCGGCGGTCTTATGGCTACACCTTC.

The rearrangement uses TRBV7-9 and TRBJ1-1; D is unclear. V was pared by 4 bases and J by 1 base, with 13 bases between. CDR3 size: 15 residues. Germline V gene lookup returns CDR1 SEHNR and CDR2 FQNEAQ (reference sequence). CDR3 DNA: TGTGCCAGCAGCTCCACCGGGAGGGAGAACACTGAAGCTTTCTTT. As protein: CASSSTGRENTEAFF.

The chain links TRBV5-1 to TRBJ1-6; TRBD1 is a possible D gene (6 bases). CDR3 length equals 14 residues. Trimming pared 1 base from V and 9 bases from J, leaving 11 bases between. Germline loops: CDR1 SGHRS, CDR2 YFSETQ. CDR3 loop: CASSLNRESSPLHF. As DNA, the CDR3 is TGCGCCAGCAGCTTGAACAGGGAGAGTTCACCCCTCCACTTT.

At least ten counts were recorded for this clonotype. V gene TRBV7-9 combines with J gene TRBJ2-5; 13 nucleotides match TRBD2. This CDR3 is 17 amino acids long. V lost 5 bases and J lost 1; bases outside the gene matches: 7. Germline CDR1 is SEHNR and CDR2 is FQNEAQ (reference sequence). The CDR3 loop reads CASSKARTSGSQETQYF. The CDR3 nucleotides read TGTGCCAGCAGCAAAGCTCGGACTAGCGGGAGCCAAGAGACCCAGTACTTC.

The chain joins TRBV24-1 to TRBJ2-5; D ambiguous. Looked up from germline, CDR1 is KGHDR and CDR2 is SFDVKD. The CDR3 loop spans 14 amino acids. V lost 2 bases and J lost 4, with 10 bases in between. The CDR3 reads CATSDYGRGETQYF. DNA for the CDR3: TGTGCCACCAGTGATTATGGCAGAGGAGAGACCCAGTACTTC.

This clonotype was seen many times. The rearrangement uses TRBV20-1 and TRBJ1-1; TRBD1 is a possible D gene (6 bases). This CDR3 has 11 residues. Deletions cut 6 bases from V and 4 bases from J, with 9 bases between. Germline V gives CDR1 DFQATT, CDR2 SNEGSKA (reference sequence). CDR3 DNA: TGCAGTGCACAGGGAAGCACTGAAGCTTTCTTT. This gives the protein CSAQGSTEAFF.

CDR3 sequence (DNA): TGTGCCACCAGTGATTTGCGGACAGGGGGCCGGGATGAGCAGTACTTC. It codes for CATSDLRTGGRDEQYF. The rearrangement links TRBV24-1 to TRBJ2-7; 11 bases are a match to TRBD1. From germline, CDR1 is KGHDR and CDR2 SFDVKD. The CDR3 has 16 amino acids. Unmatched junction bases numbered 7, after V lost 0 bases and J lost 7 bases.